This T cell receptor (beta chain) was recorded in a study of siplizumab effects on memory and regulatory T cells. There are 15 residues in the CDR3. The V segment lost 8 bases and the J segment 2 bases; nucleotides outside the gene matches: 8. Germline V gene data show CDR1 as KGHSH and CDR2 as LQKENI. Assay: immunoSEQ multiplex PCR; the TCRdb copy retains only in-frame clones and omits some. Of 85,000 to 95,000 clones in the sample, 94% were seen once. For this clone: No antigen is known for it.

Findings and caveats of the study: There were only a minor fraction of alloreactive clones that mapped to unstimulated subsets. Apparently key alloresponse contributors, naive T cells also seemed more diverse than memory cells. Siplizumab produced a significant reduction in alloreactive sequences that were traceable to unstimulated CD4+ memory cells. Under siplizumab, an average approximately 69% of mappable alloreactive CD4+ clones were Treg-derived, compared with around 25% in controls.

The V and J genes are TRBV18 and TRBJ2-2; 7 bases match TRBD1. The specimen sequenced was non-Treg CD4+ T cells sorted from blood. The origin of this receptor is a human donor in good health. The CDR3, as DNA: TGTGCCAGCAGCCTCAGGGACAGTAACACCGGGGAGCTGTTTTTT. Translating it yields CASSLRDSNTGELFF.